This T cell receptor beta chain originates from a study of T cell responses to AZD1222 COVID-19 vaccine. Broader study findings: Baseline seropositivity characterized only 5 or 6 AZD1222 recipients. Rises in breadth and depth of Spike-specific TCRs came after two AZD1222 doses. Mostly white British, mostly female donors; authors suggested clonal diversity may be underestimated. The peak T cell response came first, and repertoires were sampled only after it.

This table comes from immunoSEQ multiplex PCR, and its TCRdb copy is limited to in-frame clones, with some not included. The repertoire holds tens of thousands of clones, with around nine tenths as singletons. Germline V gene lookup returns CDR1 KGHDR and CDR2 SFDVKD. The CDR3 runs 15 residues. Trimming cost V 7 bases and J 3 bases; bases outside gene matches: 6. This clone is medium-sized. As yet, its antigen is unknown. The source is an adult who received the MenACWY meningococcal vaccine as a control. The sample here was peripheral blood, taken 28 days after the second dose of the MenACWY control vaccine. The chain carries TRBV24-1 and TRBJ2-3; 10 bases are a match to TRBD2. CDR3 loop: CATSDSGRSTDTQYF. Written as DNA, the CDR3 is TGTGCCACCAGCGATAGCGGGAGGAGTACAGATACGCAGTATTTT.